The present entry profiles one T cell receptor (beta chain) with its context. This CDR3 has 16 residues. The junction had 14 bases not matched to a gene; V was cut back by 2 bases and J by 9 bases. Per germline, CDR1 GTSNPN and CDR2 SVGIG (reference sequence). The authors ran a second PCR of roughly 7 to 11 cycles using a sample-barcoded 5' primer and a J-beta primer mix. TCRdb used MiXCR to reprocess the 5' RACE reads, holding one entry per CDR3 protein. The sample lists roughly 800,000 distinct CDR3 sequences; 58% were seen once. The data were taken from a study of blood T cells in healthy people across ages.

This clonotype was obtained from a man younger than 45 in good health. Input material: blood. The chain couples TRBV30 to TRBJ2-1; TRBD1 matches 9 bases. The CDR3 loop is CAWSPSGTGLHGEQFF. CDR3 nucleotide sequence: TGTGCCTGGAGTCCCTCCGGGACAGGGCTTCATGGTGAGCAGTTCTTC.